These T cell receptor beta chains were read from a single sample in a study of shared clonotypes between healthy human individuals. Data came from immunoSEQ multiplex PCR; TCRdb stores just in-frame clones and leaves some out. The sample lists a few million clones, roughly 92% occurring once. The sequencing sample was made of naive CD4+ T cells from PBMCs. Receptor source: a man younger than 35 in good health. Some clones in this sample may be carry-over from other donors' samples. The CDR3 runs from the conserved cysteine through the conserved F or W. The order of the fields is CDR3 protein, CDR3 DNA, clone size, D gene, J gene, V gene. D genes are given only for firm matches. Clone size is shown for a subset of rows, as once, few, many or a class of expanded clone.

CASSEQASGLSYEQYF TGTGCCAGCAGTGAACAGGCTAGCGGATTATCCTACGAGCAGTACTTC . TRBD2 TRBJ2-7 TRBV2
CASSSTGMGTDTQYF TGTGCCAGCAGCTCGACAGGGATGGGGACAGATACGCAGTATTTT . TRBD1 TRBJ2-3 TRBV7-9
CASSADSVRYNEQFF TGCGCCAGCAGCGCCGACAGCGTTCGATACAATGAGCAGTTCTTC . . TRBJ2-1 TRBV5-1
CASSADRGGYGYTF TGTGCCAGCAGCGCCGACAGGGGCGGCTATGGCTACACCTTC . TRBD1 TRBJ1-2 TRBV9
CASSGGLELFF TGTGCCAGCAGTGGGGGCCTTGAGCTGTTTTTT . . TRBJ1-4 TRBV2
CASSLQRASYEQYF TGTGCCAGTAGTCTCCAGCGGGCCTCCTACGAGCAGTACTTC . . TRBJ2-7 TRBV19
CASGQGQGASYEQYF TGCGCCAGCGGCCAAGGGCAGGGGGCTTCCTACGAGCAGTACTTC . TRBD1 TRBJ2-7 TRBV4-1
CASSYSDSYRVTEAFF TGTGCCAGCAGTTACTCAGACTCGTACAGGGTCACTGAAGCTTTCTTT . . TRBJ1-1 TRBV6-5
CSARPTDTQYF TGCAGTGCACGCCCCACAGATACGCAGTATTTT . . TRBJ2-3 TRBV20-1
CASSPMGQGAQPQHF TGTGCCAGTAGTCCGATGGGACAGGGGGCTCAGCCCCAGCATTTT once TRBD1 TRBJ1-5 TRBV19
CASSYSSAYSYEQYF TGTGCCAGCAGTTATTCCTCAGCCTACTCCTACGAGCAGTACTTC . . TRBJ2-7 TRBV6-5
CASSLTGLAGADTQYF TGTGCCAGCAGTTTAACTGGACTAGCGGGAGCCGATACGCAGTATTTT . TRBD2 TRBJ2-3 TRBV6-5
CASSEFEYNEQFF TGTGCCAGCAGTGAATTTGAATACAATGAGCAGTTCTTC . . TRBJ2-1 TRBV6-4
CASSIGPGGASWQPQHF TGTGCCAGTAGTATTGGCCCAGGGGGCGCCTCTTGGCAGCCCCAGCATTTT . TRBD1 TRBJ1-5 TRBV19
CASSLVAFGTEAFF TGCGCCAGCAGCTTGGTGGCCTTCGGTACTGAAGCTTTCTTT once . TRBJ1-1 TRBV5-1
CASSQDQGPGQPQHF TGTGCCAGCAGCCAAGATCAGGGCCCGGGTCAGCCCCAGCATTTT . . TRBJ1-5 TRBV4-2
CASSWTGVTEAFF TGTGCCAGCAGTTGGACAGGGGTCACTGAAGCTTTCTTT . TRBD1 TRBJ1-1 TRBV6-6
CASSVDGSGNTIYF TGTGCCAGCAGTGTGGACGGCTCTGGAAACACCATATATTTT . . TRBJ1-3 TRBV2
CASRRDRNGANVLTF TGTGCCAGCAGGCGAGACCGGAATGGGGCCAACGTCCTGACTTTC . . TRBJ2-6 TRBV5-6
CASSGHQSAGGYYGYTF TGTGCCAGCAGTGGGCATCAGTCGGCTGGGGGTTACTATGGCTACACCTTC . . TRBJ1-2 TRBV28
CASRDSGGQAFF TGTGCCAGCAGAGACTCCGGGGGGCAAGCTTTCTTT . . TRBJ1-1 TRBV6-1
CASSEGQGFEKLFF TGTGCCAGCAGTGAAGGACAGGGTTTTGAAAAACTGTTTTTT . TRBD1 TRBJ1-4 TRBV6-1
CASSFSTAYNEQFF TGTGCCAGCAGCTTCTCTACCGCTTACAATGAGCAGTTCTTC . . TRBJ2-1 TRBV7-7
CASSFGSMDIYEQYF TGTGCCAGCAGTTTCGGCAGTATGGACATCTACGAGCAGTACTTC . . TRBJ2-7 TRBV28
CASSQDLLAGAGRDTQYF TGTGCCAGCAGCCAAGATCTGCTAGCGGGAGCGGGTCGCGATACGCAGTATTTT . TRBD2 TRBJ2-3 TRBV4-2
CAGLKGLLANTGELFF TGTGCCGGACTAAAAGGATTACTAGCGAACACCGGGGAGCTGTTTTTT few . TRBJ2-2 TRBV30
CASSLGGAREKLFF TGCGCCAGCAGCTTGGGCGGGGCGAGGGAAAAACTGTTTTTT once . TRBJ1-4 TRBV5-1
CATSRVGGASPGELFF TGTGCCACCAGCAGAGTGGGGGGCGCCTCCCCCGGGGAGCTGTTTTTT . . TRBJ2-2 TRBV15
CASSLFSSGSVYEQFF TGCGCCAGCAGCTTGTTTTCTAGCGGGAGCGTCTATGAGCAGTTCTTC . TRBD2 TRBJ2-1 TRBV5-1
CSVIRVSHGYTF TGCAGCGTTATCAGGGTGTCGCATGGCTACACCTTC . . TRBJ1-2 TRBV29-1
CASRPGTSNYGYTF TGTGCCAGCAGACCCGGGACATCTAACTATGGCTACACCTTC . . TRBJ1-2 TRBV28